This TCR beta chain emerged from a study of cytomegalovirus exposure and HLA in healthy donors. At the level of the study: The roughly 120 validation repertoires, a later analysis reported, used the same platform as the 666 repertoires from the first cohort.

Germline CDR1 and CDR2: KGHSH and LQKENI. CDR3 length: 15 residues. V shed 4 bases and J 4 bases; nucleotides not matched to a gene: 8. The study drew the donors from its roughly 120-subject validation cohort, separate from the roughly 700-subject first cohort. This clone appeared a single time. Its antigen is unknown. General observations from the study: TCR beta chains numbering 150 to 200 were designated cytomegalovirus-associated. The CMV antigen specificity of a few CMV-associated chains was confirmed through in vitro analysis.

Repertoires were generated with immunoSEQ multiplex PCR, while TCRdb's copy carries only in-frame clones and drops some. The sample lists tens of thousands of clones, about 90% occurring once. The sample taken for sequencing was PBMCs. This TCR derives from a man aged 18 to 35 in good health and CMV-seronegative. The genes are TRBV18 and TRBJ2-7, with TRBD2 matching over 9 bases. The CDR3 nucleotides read TGTGCCAGCTCACGACAGGTAGCGGGAGTTTACGAGCAGTACTTC. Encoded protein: CASSRQVAGVYEQYF.